These 10 T cell receptor beta chains originate from one sample sequenced in a study of beta chain features in type 1 diabetes listed by TCRdb under 2018. The full study reports these points: Type 1 diabetes patients showed a moderate but significant shortening of TCRB CDR3 length in all four CD4+ subsets.

Library generation was performed with the immunoSEQ multiplex PCR assay. The entire isolated RNA was reverse transcribed using the High Capacity cDNA Reverse Transcription Kit, and thus expressed TCRB transcripts were sequenced. TCRdb retrieved this table from immuneACCESS and kept in-frame rearrangements only. Not all clones are present; in checked studies, unresolved V genes account for under half, and no reason is known for the remainder. The sample table holds about 52,000 clones, of which over 40% were seen once. Jointly, the top ten make up around 1.5% of the sample. The antigens of these receptors remain unknown. Sequencing used Tregs from blood. Reading the label with the study, this specimen's cell subset or site is: regulatory CD4+ T cells. These receptor sequences come from a young man with type 1 diabetes.

The chain combines TRBV25-1 with TRBJ2-1; 8 bases are a match to TRBD2. The CDR3 runs 14 residues. The germline V gene encodes CDR1 MGHDK and CDR2 SYGVNS. J lost 6 bases, V lost 4 bases, and 5 bases had no gene match. This chain's CDR3 is CASSASGSVNEQFF. CDR3 in DNA: TGTGCCAGCAGTGCCAGCGGGAGTGTCAATGAGCAGTTCTTC.

The chain employs TRBV19 and TRBJ2-4; D is perhaps TRBD2 (5 bases). This CDR3 has 12 residues. Germline assignment: CDR1 LNHDA and CDR2 SQIVND (reference sequence). V was shortened by 4 bases and J by 6 bases, with 7 bases between the two germline ends. The CDR3 DNA reads as TGTGCCAGTAGTAGCCGGGGAAACATTCAGTACTTC. It is translated as CASSSRGNIQYF. Combining the CDR3 with reference TRBV19 and TRBJ2-4 gives the whole variable domain DGGITQSPKYLFRKEGQNVTLSCEQNLNHDAMYWYRQDPGQGLRLIYYSQIVNDFQKGDIAEGYSVSREKKESFPLTVTSAQKNPTAFYLCASSSRGNIQYFGAGTRLSVL.

This clone was seen a single time. The J gene is TRBJ2-4, the V gene TRBV6-8; D is possibly TRBD2 (5 bases). V gave up 4 bases and J gave up 2 bases, with 9 bases separating them. The CDR3 runs 14 residues. In germline, CDR1 is MNHGY, CDR2 SAAAGT. CDR3 sequence (DNA): TGTGCCAGCAGTTTGACTAAACCCAAAAACATTCAGTACTTC. The encoded protein is CASSLTKPKNIQYF.

This clone appeared a few times. The chain has TRBV5-5 and TRBJ2-4, with TRBD1 matching 9 bases. CDR1 is SGHKS and CDR2 is YYEKEE in the germline V gene (reference sequence). Trimming took 3 bases from V and 10 from J; bases not matched to a gene: 11. This CDR3 is 15 amino acids long. The CDR3 loop reads CASSSAPGQGTIQYF. CDR3 nucleotide sequence: TGTGCCAGCAGCTCTGCACCGGGACAGGGCACGATTCAGTACTTC.

This clone was detected only a few times. The chain couples TRBV5-4 to TRBJ2-1; 15 bases are a match to TRBD2. The junction had 13 bases not matched to a gene; V was cut back by 4 bases and J by 5 bases. The germline gives CDR1 SGHNT, CDR2 YYREEE (reference sequence). CDR3 size: 19 residues. CDR3 loop: CASSKGLAGGRPHNNEQFF. CDR3 DNA: TGTGCCAGCAGCAAGGGACTAGCGGGAGGCCGGCCCCATAACAATGAGCAGTTCTTC.

The CDR3 sequence: CASTDPGQGSEQYF. For the CDR3, the DNA is TGTGCCAGTACCGACCCGGGACAGGGGAGCGAGCAGTACTTC. V is TRBV19 and J is TRBJ2-7; 10 positions agree with TRBD1. This CDR3 contains 14 residues. CDR1 and CDR2 (germline): LNHDA, SQIVND (reference sequence). V trimming: 7 bases; J trimming: 6 bases; junction bases outside the gene matches: 9. Full variable domain (remainder filled in from reference TRBV19 and TRBJ2-7): DGGITQSPKYLFRKEGQNVTLSCEQNLNHDAMYWYRQDPGQGLRLIYYSQIVNDFQKGDIAEGYSVSREKKESFPLTVTSAQKNPTAFYLCASTDPGQGSEQYFGPGTRLTVT.

The chain recombines TRBV30 with TRBJ1-3, with 7 bases lining up with TRBD1. The germline V gene has CDR1 GTSNPN and CDR2 SVGIG (reference sequence). This CDR3 is built from 14 residues. V was clipped by 3 bases and J by 2 bases; unmatched bases: 4. The CDR3 region is CAWSYRGTGNTIYF. In DNA, the CDR3 is TGTGCCTGGAGCTACAGGGGAACTGGAAACACCATATATTTT.

This chain connects TRBV28 to TRBJ2-7, with TRBD2 matching over 7 bases. Germline assignment: CDR1 MDHEN and CDR2 SYDVKM. Trimming took 3 bases from V and 6 from J; bases not matched to a gene: 11. The CDR3 consists of 15 residues. CDR3 nucleotides: TGTGCCAGCAGTTTTTTGGGCGGGAGATTCCCCGAGCAGTACTTC. This gives the protein CASSFLGGRFPEQYF.

The rearrangement joins TRBV11-2 to TRBJ2-5; D not resolved. The V gene lost 3 bases and the J gene lost 5 bases, with 4 bases spanning the gap. The CDR3 loop spans 11 amino acids. Germline CDR1 is SGHAT and CDR2 is FQNNGV. CDR3 bases: TGTGCCAGCAGCTTTCCTGAGACCCAGTACTTC. Amino acid sequence: CASSFPETQYF.

The rearrangement joins TRBV2 to TRBJ2-3, with 10 nucleotides matching TRBD1. Germline CDR1 reads SNHLY; CDR2 reads FYNNEI. J lost 5 bases, V lost 6 bases, and 8 bases had no gene match. This CDR3 is built from 15 residues. The CDR3 DNA reads as TGTGCCAGCAGGCGTGACAGGGGGCAAGGAGATACGCAGTATTTT. Encoded protein: CASRRDRGQGDTQYF. Based on the CDR3 plus reference TRBV2 and TRBJ2-3, the full variable domain is EPEVTQTPSHQVTQMGQEVILRCVPISNHLYFYWYRQILGQKVEFLVSFYNNEISEKSEIFDDQFSVERPDGSNFTLKIRSTKLEDSAMYFCASRRDRGQGDTQYFGPGTRLTVL.